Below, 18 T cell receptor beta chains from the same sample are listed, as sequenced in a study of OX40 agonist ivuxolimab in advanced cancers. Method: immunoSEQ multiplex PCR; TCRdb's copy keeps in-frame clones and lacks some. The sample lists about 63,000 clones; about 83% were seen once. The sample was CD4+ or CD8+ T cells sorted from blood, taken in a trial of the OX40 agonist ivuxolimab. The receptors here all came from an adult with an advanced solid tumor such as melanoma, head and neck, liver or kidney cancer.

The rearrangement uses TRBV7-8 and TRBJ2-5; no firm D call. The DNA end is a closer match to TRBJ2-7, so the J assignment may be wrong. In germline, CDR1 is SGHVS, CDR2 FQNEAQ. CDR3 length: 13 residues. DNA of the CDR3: TGTGCCAGCACCTCTACCACGGGTTTCGAGCAGTACTTC. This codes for CASTSTTGFEQYF.

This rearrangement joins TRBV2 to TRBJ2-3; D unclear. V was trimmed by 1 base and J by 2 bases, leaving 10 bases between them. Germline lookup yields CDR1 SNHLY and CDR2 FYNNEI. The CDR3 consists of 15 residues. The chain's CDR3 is CASSEGSTITDTQYF. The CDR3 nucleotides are TGTGCCAGCAGTGAAGGGTCCACCATCACAGATACGCAGTATTTT.

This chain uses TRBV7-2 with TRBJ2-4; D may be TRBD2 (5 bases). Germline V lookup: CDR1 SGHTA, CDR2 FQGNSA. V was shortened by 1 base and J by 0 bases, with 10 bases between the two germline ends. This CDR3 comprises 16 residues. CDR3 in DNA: TGTGCCAGCAGCTTAGTTAGCAGCGGAGCCAAAAACATTCAGTACTTC. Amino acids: CASSLVSSGAKNIQYF.

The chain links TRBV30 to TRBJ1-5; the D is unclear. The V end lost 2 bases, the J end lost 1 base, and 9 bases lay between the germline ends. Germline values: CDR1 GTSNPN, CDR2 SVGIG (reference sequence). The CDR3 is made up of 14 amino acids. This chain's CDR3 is CAWSLGHSNQPQHF. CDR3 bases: TGTGCCTGGAGTCTAGGCCACAGCAATCAGCCCCAGCATTTT.

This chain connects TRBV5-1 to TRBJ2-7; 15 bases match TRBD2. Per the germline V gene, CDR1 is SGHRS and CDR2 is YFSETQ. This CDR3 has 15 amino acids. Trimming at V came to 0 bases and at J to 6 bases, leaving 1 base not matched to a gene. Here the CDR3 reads CASSLGGLAGGEQYF. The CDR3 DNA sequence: TGCGCCAGCAGCTTGGGGGGACTAGCGGGAGGCGAGCAGTACTTC.

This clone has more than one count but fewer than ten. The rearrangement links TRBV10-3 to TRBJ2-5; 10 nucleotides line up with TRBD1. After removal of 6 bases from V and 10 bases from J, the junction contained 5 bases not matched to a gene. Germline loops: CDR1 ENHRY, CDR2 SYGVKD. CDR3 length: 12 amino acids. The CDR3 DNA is TGTGCCATCAGCGGGACAGGGGATGGCCAGTACTTC. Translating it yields CAISGTGDGQYF.

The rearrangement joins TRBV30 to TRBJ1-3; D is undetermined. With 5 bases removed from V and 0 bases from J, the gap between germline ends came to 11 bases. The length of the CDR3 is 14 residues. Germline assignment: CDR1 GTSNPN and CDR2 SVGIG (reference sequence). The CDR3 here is CAWDTSVSGNTIYF. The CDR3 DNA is TGTGCCTGGGACACTTCGGTCTCTGGAAACACCATATATTTT.

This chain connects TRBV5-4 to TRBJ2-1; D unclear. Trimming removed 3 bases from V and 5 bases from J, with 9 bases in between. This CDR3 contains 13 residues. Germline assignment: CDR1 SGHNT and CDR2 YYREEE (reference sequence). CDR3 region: CASSSKPDNEQFF. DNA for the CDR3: TGTGCCAGCAGCTCAAAGCCTGACAATGAGCAGTTCTTC.

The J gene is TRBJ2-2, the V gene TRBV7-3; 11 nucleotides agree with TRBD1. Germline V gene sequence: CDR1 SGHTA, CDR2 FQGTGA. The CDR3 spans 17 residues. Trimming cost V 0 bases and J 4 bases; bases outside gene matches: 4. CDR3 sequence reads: CASSLTPDRGRTGELFF. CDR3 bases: TGTGCCAGCAGCTTAACCCCGGACAGGGGGCGCACCGGGGAGCTGTTTTTT.

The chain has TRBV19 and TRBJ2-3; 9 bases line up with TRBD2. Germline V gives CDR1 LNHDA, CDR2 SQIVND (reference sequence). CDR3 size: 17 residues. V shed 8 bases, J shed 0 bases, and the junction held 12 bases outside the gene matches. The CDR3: CASRAGGQTVSTDTQYF. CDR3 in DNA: TGTGCCAGTCGGGCGGGAGGGCAGACCGTTAGCACAGATACGCAGTATTTT.

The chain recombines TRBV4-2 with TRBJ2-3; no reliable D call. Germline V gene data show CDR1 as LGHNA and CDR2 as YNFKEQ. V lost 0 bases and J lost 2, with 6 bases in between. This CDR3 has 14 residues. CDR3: CASSQDPNTDTQYF. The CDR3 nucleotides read TGTGCCAGCAGCCAAGACCCGAACACAGATACGCAGTATTTT.

The CDR3 region has the DNA TGTGCCAGCAGCTCGCCTAACGGGAGGGCCCCGGATACGCAGTATTTT. It is translated as CASSSPNGRAPDTQYF. This sequence joins TRBV11-2 and TRBJ2-3; 8 bases are a match to TRBD2. The germline V gene has CDR1 SGHAT and CDR2 FQNNGV. CDR3 length: 16 residues. J was trimmed by 6 bases and V by 4 bases; bases with no gene match: 12.

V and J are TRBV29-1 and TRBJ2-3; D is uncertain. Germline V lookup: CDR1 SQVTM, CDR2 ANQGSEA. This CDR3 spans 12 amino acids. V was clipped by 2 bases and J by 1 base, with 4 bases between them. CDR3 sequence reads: CSVETGTDTQYF. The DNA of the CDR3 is TGCAGCGTTGAAACTGGCACAGATACGCAGTATTTT.

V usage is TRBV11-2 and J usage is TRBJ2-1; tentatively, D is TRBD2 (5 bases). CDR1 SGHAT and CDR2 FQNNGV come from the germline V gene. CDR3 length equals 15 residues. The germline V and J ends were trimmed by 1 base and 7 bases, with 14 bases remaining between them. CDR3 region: CASSLVDPPGNEQFF. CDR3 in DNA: TGTGCCAGCAGCTTAGTGGACCCCCCGGGGAATGAGCAGTTCTTC.

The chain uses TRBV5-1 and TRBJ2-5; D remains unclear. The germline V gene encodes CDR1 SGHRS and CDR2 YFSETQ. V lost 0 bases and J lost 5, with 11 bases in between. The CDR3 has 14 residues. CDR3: CASSLGLPGETQYF. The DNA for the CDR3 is TGCGCCAGCAGCTTGGGACTCCCAGGCGAGACCCAGTACTTC.

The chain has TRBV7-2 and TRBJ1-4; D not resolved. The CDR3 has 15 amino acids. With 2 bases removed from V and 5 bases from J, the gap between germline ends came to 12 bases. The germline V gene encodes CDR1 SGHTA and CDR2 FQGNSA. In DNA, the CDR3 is TGTGCCAGCAGCTTACAGGTTGGGGAGAATGAAAAACTGTTTTTT. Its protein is CASSLQVGENEKLFF.

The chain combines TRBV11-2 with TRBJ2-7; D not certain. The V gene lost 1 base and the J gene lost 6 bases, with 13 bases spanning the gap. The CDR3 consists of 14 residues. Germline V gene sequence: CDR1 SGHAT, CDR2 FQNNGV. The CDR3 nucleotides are TGTGCCAGCAGCTTAGTGATTAGGCGGAGCGAGCAGTACTTC. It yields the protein CASSLVIRRSEQYF.

The CDR3 nucleotides are TGTGCCATCAGTGAGTCGGGGGGACAGGGGGCGAAGACCCAGTACTTC. Protein product: CAISESGGQGAKTQYF. The rearrangement joins TRBV10-3 to TRBJ2-5; 12 positions agree with TRBD1. V trimming: 0 bases; J trimming: 6 bases; junction bases outside the gene matches: 5. CDR1 and CDR2 (germline): ENHRY, SYGVKD. The CDR3 is 16 residues long.